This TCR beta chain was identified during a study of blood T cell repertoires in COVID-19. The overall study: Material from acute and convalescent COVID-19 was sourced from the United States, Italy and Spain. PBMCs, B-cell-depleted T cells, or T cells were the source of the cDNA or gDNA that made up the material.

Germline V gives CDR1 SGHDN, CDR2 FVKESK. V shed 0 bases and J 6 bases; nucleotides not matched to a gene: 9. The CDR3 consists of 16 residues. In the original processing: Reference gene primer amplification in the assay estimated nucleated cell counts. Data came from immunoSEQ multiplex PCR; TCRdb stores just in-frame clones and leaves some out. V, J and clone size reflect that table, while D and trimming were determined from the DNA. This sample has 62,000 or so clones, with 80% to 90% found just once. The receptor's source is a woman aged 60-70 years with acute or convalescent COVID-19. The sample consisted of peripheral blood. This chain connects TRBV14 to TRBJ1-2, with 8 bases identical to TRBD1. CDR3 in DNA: TGTGCCAGCAGCCAAGAATTTCCGACAGGGGCGCATGGCTACACCTTC. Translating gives CASSQEFPTGAHGYTF. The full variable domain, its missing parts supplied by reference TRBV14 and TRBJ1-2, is EAGVTQFPSHSVIEKGQTVTLRCDPISGHDNLYWYRRVMGKEIKFLLHFVKESKQDESGMPNNRFLAERTGGTYSTLKVQPAELEDSGVYFCASSQEFPTGAHGYTFGSGTRLTVV.